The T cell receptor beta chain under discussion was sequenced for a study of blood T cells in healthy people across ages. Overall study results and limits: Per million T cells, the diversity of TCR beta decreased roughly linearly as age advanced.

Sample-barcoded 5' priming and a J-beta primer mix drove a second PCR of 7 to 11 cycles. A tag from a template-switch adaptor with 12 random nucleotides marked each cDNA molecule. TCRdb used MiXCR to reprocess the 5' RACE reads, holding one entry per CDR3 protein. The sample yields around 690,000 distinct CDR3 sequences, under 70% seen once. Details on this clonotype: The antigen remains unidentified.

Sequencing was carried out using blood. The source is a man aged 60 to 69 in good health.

The CDR3 region has the DNA TGTGCCAGCAGTCGTGGAGCCGAATCCAACTATGGCTACACCTTC. Its protein product is CASSRGAESNYGYTF. This chain connects TRBV6-4 to TRBJ1-2; D is ambiguous. The length of the CDR3 is 15 residues. Germline loops: CDR1 MRHNA, CDR2 SNTAGT. V was pared by 5 bases and J by 2 bases, with 15 bases between.